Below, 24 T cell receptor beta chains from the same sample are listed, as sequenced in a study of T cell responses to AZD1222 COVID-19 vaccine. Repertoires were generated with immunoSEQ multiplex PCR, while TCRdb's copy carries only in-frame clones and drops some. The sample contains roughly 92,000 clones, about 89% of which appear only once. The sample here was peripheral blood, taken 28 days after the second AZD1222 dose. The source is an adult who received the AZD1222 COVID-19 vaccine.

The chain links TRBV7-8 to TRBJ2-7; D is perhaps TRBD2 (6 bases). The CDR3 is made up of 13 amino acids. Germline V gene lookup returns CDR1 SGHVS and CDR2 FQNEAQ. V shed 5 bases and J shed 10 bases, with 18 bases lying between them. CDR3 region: CASSQRALALQYF. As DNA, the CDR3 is TGTGCCAGCAGCCAGAGGGCGCTAGCGCTACAGTACTTC.

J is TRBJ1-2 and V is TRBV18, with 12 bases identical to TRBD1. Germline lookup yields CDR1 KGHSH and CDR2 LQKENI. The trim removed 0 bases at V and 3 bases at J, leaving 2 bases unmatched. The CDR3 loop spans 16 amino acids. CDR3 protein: CASSPPGQGAHYGYTF. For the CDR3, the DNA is TGTGCCAGCTCACCACCGGGACAGGGGGCTCACTATGGCTACACCTTC.

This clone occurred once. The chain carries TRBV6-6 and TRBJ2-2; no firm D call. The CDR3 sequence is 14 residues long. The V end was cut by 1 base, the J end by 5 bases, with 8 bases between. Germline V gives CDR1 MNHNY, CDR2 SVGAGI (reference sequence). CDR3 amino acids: CASSYFSSTGELFF. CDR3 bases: TGTGCCAGCAGTTACTTCTCGTCAACCGGGGAGCTGTTTTTT.

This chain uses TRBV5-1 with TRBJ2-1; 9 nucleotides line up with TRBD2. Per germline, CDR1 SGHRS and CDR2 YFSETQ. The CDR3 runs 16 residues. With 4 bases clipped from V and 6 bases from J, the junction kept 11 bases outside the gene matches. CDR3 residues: CASSHYSGLAINEQFF. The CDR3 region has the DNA TGCGCCAGCAGCCACTACTCGGGACTAGCTATCAATGAGCAGTTCTTC.

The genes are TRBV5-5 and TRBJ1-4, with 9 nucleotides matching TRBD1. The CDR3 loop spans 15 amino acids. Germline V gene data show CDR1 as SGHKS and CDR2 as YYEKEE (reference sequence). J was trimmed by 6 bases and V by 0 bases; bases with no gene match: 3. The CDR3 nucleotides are TGTGCCAGCAGCTTGGAAGGACAGGGGTATGAAAAACTGTTTTTT. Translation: CASSLEGQGYEKLFF.

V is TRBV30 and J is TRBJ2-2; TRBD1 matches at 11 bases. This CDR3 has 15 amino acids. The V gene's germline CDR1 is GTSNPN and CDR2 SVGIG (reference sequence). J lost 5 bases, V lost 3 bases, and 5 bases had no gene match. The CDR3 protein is CAWRGTGGRTGELFF. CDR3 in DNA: TGTGCCTGGAGAGGGACAGGGGGGAGGACCGGGGAGCTGTTTTTT.

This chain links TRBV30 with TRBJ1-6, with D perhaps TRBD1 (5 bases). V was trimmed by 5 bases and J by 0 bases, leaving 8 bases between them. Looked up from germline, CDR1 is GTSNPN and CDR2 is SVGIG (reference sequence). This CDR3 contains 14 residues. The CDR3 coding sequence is TGTGCCTGGGGGGGGAGCTCCTATAATTCACCCCTCCACTTT. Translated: CAWGGSSYNSPLHF.

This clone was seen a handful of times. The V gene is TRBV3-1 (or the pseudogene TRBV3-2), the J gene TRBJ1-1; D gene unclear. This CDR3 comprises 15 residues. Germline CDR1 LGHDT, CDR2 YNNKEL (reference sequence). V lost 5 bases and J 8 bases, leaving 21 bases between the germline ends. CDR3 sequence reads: CASSSLLTQSGEAFF. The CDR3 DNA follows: TGTGCCAGCAGCTCCCTTCTTACCCAATCGGGGGAAGCTTTCTTT.

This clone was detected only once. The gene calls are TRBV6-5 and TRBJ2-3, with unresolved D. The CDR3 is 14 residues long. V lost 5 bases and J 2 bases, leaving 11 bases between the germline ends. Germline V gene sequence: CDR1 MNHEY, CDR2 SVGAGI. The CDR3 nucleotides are TGTGCCAGCAGTAACCGGTTTCCCACAGATACGCAGTATTTT. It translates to CASSNRFPTDTQYF.

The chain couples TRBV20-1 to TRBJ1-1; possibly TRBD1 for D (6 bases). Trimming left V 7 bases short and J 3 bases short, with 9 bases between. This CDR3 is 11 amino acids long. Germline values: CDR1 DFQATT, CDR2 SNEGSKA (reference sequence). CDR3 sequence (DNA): TGCAGTGGCGAGGGGGACACTGAAGCTTTCTTT. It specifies CSGEGDTEAFF.

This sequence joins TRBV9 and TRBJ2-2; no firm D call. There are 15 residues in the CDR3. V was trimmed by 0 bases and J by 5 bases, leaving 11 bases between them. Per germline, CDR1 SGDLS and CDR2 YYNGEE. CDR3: CASSVEPTLTGELFF. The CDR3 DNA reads TGTGCCAGCAGCGTAGAGCCTACCTTGACCGGGGAGCTGTTTTTT. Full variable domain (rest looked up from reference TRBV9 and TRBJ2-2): DSGVTQTPKHLITATGQRVTLRCSPRSGDLSVYWYQQSLDQGLQFLIQYYNGEERAKGNILERFSAQQFPDLHSELNLSSLELGDSALYFCASSVEPTLTGELFFGEGSRLTVL.

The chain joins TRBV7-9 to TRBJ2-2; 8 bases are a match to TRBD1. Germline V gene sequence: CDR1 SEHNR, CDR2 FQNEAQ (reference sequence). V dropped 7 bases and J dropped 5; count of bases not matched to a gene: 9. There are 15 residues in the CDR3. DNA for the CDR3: TGTGCCAGCACCCCCACAGGGGGTGGTACCGGGGAGCTGTTTTTT. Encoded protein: CASTPTGGGTGELFF.

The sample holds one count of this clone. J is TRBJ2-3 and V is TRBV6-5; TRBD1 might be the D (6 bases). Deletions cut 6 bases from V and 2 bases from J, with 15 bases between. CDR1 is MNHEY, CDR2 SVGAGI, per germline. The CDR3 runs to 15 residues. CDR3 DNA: TGTGCCAGCAGGAGGCAGGACAGATACACAGATACGCAGTATTTT. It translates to CASRRQDRYTDTQYF.

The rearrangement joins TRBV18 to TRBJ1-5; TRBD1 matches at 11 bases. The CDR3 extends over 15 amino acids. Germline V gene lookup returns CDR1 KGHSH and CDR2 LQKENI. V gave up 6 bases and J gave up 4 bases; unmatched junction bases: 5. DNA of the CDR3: TGTGCCAGCTCGGCGGGGACAGGGGGGAATCAGCCCCAGCATTTT. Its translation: CASSAGTGGNQPQHF.

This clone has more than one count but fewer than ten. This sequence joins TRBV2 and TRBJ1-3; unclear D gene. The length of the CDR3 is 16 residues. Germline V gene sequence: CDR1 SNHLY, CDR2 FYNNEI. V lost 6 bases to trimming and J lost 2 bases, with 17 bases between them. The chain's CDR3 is CASSHPRRTPGNTIYF. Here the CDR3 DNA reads TGTGCCAGCAGCCATCCCCGACGGACGCCTGGAAACACCATATATTTT.

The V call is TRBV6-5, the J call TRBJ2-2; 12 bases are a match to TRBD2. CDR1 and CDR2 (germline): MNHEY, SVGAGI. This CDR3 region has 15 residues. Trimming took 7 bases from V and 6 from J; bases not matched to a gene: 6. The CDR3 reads CASNLAGGPAGELFF. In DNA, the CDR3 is TGTGCCAGCAATCTAGCGGGGGGGCCCGCCGGGGAGCTGTTTTTT.

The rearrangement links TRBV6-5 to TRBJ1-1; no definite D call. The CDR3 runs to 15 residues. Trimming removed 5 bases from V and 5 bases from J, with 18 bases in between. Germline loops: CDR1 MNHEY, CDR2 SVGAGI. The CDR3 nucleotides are TGTGCCAGCAGTCCCCATCGCGATGGGAGGACTGAAGCTTTCTTT. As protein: CASSPHRDGRTEAFF.

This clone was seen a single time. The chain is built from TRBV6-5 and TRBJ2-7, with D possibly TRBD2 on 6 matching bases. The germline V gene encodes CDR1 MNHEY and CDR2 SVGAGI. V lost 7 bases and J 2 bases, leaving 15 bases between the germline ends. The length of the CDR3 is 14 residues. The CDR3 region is CASTSPGLTYEQYF. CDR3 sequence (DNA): TGTGCCAGCACCTCCCCGGGACTGACCTACGAGCAGTACTTC.

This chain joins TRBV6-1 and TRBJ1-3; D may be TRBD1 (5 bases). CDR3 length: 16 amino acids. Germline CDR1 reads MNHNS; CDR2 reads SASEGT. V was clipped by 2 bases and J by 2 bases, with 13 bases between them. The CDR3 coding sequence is TGTGCCAGCAGTGAATGGCGGGGGGGACCTGGAAACACCATATATTTT. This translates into CASSEWRGGPGNTIYF.

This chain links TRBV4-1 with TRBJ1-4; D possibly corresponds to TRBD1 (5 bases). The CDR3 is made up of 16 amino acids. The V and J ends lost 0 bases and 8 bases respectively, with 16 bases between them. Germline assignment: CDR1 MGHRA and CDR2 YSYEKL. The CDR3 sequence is CASSQDTGTELEKLFF. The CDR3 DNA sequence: TGCGCCAGCAGCCAAGATACGGGGACCGAATTGGAAAAACTGTTTTTT.

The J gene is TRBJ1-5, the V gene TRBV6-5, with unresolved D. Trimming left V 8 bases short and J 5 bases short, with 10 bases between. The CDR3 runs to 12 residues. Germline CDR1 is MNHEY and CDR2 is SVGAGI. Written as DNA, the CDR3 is TGTGCCAGCGGGTGGCAGGATCAGCCCCAGCATTTT. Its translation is CASGWQDQPQHF.

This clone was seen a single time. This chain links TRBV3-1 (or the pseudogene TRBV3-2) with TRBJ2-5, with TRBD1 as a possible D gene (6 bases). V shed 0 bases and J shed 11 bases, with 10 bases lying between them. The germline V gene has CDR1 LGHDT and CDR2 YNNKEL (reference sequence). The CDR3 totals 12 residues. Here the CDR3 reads CASSQEGRGQYF. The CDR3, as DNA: TGTGCCAGCAGCCAAGAGGGCAGGGGACAGTACTTC.

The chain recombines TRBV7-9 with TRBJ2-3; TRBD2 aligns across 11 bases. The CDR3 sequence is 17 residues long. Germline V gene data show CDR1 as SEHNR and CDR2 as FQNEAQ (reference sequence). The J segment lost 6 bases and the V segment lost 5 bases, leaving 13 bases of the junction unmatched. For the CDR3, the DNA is TGTGCCAGCAGCCGCGGGTTAGCGGGGGGGCCGGTGGATACGCAGTATTTT. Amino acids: CASSRGLAGGPVDTQYF.

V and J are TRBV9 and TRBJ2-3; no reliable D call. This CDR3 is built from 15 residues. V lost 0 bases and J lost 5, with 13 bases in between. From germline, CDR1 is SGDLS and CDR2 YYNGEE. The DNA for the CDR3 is TGTGCCAGCAGCGTAGTGGCCGAGTCTCGAGATACGCAGTATTTT. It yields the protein CASSVVAESRDTQYF. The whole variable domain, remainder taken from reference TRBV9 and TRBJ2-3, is DSGVTQTPKHLITATGQRVTLRCSPRSGDLSVYWYQQSLDQGLQFLIQYYNGEERAKGNILERFSAQQFPDLHSELNLSSLELGDSALYFCASSVVAESRDTQYFGPGTRLTVL.